Listed below are T cell receptor beta chains from one sample, sequenced in a study of cytotoxic CD8 clonotypes in ibrutinib-treated CLL. Sequencing was performed with immunoSEQ multiplex PCR; in TCRdb, only in-frame clones are kept and a portion is missing. The sample has roughly 200,000 clones, 70% to 75% seen once; the top ten hold more than 4.5%. The sample consisted of PBMCs, taken after 12 months of ibrutinib treatment. All receptors come from a human donor with chronic lymphocytic leukemia. Both conserved end residues are trimmed from each CDR3. The D gene is left open where the match is weak.

CDR3 protein	V gene	J gene	D gene
ASSRTGSHEKLF	TRBV19	TRBJ1-4	.
ASSLGATDTEAF	TRBV5-1	TRBJ1-1	.
ASSPRQGYEQY	TRBV6-5	TRBJ2-7	TRBD1
ASSVGQGYSYEQY	TRBV5-1	TRBJ2-7	TRBD1
ASSRTSGTNTGELF	TRBV7-2	TRBJ2-2	TRBD2
ASSSPRTANYGYT	TRBV5-8	TRBJ1-2	.
ASSFGLAGPDNEQF	TRBV7-2	TRBJ2-1	TRBD2
ASSRTSNEQF	TRBV7-3	TRBJ2-1	.
ASSRGGVNTEAF	TRBV5-1	TRBJ1-1	.
ASSPMGGVGYGYT	TRBV2	TRBJ1-2	.
ASKTRAQETQY	TRBV6-5	TRBJ2-5	.